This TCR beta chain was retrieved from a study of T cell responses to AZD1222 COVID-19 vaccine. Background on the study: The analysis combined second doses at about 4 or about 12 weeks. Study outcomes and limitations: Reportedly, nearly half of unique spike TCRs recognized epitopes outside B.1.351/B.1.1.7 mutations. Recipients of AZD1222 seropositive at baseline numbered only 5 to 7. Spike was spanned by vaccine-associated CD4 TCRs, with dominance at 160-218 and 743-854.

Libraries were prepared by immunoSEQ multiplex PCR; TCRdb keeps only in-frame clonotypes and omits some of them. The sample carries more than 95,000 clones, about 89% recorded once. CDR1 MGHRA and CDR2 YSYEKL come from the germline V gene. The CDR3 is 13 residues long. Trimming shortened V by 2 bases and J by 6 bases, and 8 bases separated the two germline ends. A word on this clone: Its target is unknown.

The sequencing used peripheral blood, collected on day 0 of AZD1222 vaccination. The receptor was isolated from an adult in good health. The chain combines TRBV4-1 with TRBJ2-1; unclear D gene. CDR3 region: CASSQTKANEQFF. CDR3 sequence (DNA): TGCGCCAGCAGCCAAACCAAGGCCAATGAGCAGTTCTTC.